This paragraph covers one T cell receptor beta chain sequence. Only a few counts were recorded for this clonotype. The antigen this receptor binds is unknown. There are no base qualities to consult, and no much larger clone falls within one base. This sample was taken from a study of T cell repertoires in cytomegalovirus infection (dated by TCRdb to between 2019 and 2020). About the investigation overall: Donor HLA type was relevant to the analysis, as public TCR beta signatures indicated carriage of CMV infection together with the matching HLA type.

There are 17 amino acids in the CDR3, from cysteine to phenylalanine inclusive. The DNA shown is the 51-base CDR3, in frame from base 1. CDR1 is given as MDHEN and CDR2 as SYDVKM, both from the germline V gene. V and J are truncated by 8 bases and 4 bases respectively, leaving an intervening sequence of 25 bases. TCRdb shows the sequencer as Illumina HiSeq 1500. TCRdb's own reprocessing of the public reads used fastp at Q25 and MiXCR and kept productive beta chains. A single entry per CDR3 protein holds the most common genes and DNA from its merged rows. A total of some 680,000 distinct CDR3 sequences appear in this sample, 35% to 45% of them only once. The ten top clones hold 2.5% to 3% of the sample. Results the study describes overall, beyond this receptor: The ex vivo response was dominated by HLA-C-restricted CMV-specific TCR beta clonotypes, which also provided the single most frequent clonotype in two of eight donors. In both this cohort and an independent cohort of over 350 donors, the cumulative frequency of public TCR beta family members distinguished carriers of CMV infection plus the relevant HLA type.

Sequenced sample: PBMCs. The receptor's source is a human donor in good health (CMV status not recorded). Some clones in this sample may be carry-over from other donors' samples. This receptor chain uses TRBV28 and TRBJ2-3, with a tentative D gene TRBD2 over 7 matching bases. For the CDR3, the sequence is CASFSSGGGGAADTQYF. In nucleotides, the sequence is TGTGCCAGCTTCTCCTCTGGGGGCGGGGGCGCGGCAGATACGCAGTATTTT.